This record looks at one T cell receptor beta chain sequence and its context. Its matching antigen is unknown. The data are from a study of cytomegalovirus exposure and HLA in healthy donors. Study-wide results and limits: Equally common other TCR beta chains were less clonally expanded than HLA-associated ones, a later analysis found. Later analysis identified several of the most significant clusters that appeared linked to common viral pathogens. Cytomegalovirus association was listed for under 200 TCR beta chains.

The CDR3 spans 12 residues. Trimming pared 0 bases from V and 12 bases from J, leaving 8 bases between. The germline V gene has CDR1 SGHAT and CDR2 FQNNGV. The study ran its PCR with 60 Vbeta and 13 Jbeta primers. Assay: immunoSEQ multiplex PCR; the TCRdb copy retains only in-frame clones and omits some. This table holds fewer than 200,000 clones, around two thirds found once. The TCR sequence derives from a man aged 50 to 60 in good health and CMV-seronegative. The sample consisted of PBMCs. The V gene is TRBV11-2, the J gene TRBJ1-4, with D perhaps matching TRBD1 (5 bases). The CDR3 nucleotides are TGTGCCAGCAGCTTAGATCGGGGGGAACTGTTTTTT. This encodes CASSLDRGELFF.